This TCR beta chain was found in a study of blood T cell repertoires in COVID-19 (dated by TCRdb to the early 2020s). General notes on the study: Collaborator samples came from the United States, Italy and Spain and covered acute and convalescent phases of COVID-19. The material from the prospective study consisted of cDNA or gDNA derived from T cells, B-cell-depleted T cells, or PBMCs. Deeply sampled blood TCRbeta repertoires from subjects exposed to, actively infected with, or recovered from COVID-19 were included in the dataset. The repertoires were released in a freely available public database intended as a resource for research on the immune response to SARS-CoV-2. The samples were drawn from two sources: the first 160 participants of the ongoing ImmuneRACE study, and fewer than 1,500 subjects contributed by 6 global collaborators. Sample metadata almost always included a de-identified subject ID, COVID-19 status, age in years and sex. Where available, HLA class I and class II types were obtained from metadata supplied by the sample provider rather than from assay-based typing. The paper's findings and limits, for the study overall: The quantity of clinical and demographic metadata differed by source and by participant and was supplied without curation.

The germline V gene (reference sequence) gives CDR1 as LNHDA and CDR2 as SQIVND. From V the trimming removes 5 bases and from J it removes 2 bases, while the gene matches leave 5 bases of the junction unaccounted for. From its cysteine to its phenylalanine, the CDR3 spans 14 amino acids. Left in the record is the CDR3 DNA by itself, 42 bases read in frame from the first base. TCRbeta CDR3 regions were amplified from genomic DNA using the immunoSEQ Assay, a bias-controlled multiplex PCR. The original pipeline was this. The number of nucleated cells in each sample was estimated by amplification of reference gene primers within the assay. To quantify the absolute abundance of each unique TCRbeta CDR3 rearrangement, sequence reads were collapsed and filtered. Productive Simpson clonality was computed per sample as the square root of Simpson's diversity index over productive rearrangements. The immuneACCESS repertoire file appears here via TCRdb, limited to in-frame rearrangements. These files lack a portion of the clones; in checked studies, under half of the deficit traces to unresolved V genes, and the cause of the others is not known. The D gene and trimming were derived from the DNA, and the V and J assignments and clone size from that table. The sample table holds 95,000 to 150,000 clones, of which more than 70% were seen once. 3.2% of the sample is held by the ten biggest clonotypes.

Details on this clone: Its antigen has not been determined. Base qualities are not at hand, and no much larger clone is one base apart.

One collaborating source in Seattle enrolled patients during active infection and followed them longitudinally through the course of disease. Each collaborating institution followed its own protocols to collect whole blood in K2EDTA tubes. For TCRbeta analysis, collaborator samples were shipped as frozen whole blood, as isolated PBMCs, or as DNA extracted from either sample type. The chain joins TRBV19 to TRBJ2-7; 8 of the junction bases match TRBD1. Sequenced sample: peripheral blood. This receptor was obtained from a woman older than 75 with COVID-19, enrolled during active disease. CDR3 region: CASSLVGQAYEQYF. The DNA sequence is as follows: TGTGCCAGTAGTCTCGTGGGACAGGCCTACGAGCAGTACTTC.